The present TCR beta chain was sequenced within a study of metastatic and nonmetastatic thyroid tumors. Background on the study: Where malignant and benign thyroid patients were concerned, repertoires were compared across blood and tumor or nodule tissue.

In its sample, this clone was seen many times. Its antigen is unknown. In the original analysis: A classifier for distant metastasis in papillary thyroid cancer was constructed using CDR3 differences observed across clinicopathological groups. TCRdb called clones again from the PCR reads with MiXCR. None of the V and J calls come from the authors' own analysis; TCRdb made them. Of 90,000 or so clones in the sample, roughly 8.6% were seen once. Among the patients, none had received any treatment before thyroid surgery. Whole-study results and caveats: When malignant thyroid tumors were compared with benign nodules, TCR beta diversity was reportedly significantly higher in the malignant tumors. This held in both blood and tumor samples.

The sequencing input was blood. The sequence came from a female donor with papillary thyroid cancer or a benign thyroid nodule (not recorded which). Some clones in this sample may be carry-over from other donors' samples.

CDR3 loop: CASSYSRGGTGELFF. The CDR3 nucleotides are TGTGCCAGCAGTTACTCGAGAGGGGGCACCGGGGAGCTGTTTTTT. The chain links TRBV6-6 to TRBJ2-2; the D gene is possibly TRBD1 (6 bases). Per germline, CDR1 MNHNY and CDR2 SVGAGI (reference sequence). The CDR3 totals 15 residues. Trimming pared 0 bases from V and 4 bases from J, leaving 9 bases between.